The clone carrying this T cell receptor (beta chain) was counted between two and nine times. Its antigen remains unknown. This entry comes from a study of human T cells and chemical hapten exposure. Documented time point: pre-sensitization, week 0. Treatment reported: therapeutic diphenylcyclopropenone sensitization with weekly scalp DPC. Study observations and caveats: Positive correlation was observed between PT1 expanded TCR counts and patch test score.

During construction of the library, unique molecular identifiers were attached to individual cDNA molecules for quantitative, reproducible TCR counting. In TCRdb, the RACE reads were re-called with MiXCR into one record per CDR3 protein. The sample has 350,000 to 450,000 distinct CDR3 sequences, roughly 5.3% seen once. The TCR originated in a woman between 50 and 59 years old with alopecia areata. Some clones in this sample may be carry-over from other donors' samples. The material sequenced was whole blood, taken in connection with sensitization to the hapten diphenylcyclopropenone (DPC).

CDR3 DNA: TGTGCCAGCAGTTTAGGATTAGGGACAGGGATTACTGAAGCTTTCTTT. Protein: CASSLGLGTGITEAFF. The rearrangement links TRBV12-3 or TRBV12-4 to TRBJ1-1, with 9 bases that match TRBD1. The V and J ends lost 1 base and 5 bases, in that order; junction bases with no gene match: 8. This CDR3 spans 16 amino acids.